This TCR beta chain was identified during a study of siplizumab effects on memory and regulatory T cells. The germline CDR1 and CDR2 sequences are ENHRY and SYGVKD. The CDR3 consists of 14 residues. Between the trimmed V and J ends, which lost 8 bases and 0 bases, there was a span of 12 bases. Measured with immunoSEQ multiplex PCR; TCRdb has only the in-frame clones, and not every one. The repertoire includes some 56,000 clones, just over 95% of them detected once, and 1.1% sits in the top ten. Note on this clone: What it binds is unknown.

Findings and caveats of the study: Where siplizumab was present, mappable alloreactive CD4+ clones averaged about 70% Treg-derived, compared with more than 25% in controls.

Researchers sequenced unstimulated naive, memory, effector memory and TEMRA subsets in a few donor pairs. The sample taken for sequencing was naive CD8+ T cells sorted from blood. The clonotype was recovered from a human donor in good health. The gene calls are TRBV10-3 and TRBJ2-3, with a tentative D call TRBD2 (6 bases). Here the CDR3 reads CAIGGAASTDTQYF. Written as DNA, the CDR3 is TGTGCCATCGGAGGGGCGGCTAGCACAGATACGCAGTATTTT.